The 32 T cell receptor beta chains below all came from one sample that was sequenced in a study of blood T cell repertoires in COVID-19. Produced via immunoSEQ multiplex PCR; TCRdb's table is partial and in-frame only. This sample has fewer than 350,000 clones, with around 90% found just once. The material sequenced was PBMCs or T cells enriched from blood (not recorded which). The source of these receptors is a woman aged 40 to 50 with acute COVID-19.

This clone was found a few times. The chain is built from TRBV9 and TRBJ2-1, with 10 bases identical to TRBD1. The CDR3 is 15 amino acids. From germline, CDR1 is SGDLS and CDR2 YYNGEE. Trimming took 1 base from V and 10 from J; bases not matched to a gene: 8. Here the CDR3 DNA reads TGTGCCAGCAGCGTATTGACAGGGGGCGAATACGAGCAGTTCTTC. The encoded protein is CASSVLTGGEYEQFF.

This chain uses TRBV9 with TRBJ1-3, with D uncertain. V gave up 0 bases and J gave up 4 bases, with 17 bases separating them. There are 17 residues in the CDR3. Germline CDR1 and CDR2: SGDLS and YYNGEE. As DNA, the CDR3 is TGTGCCAGCAGCGTAGCTTATGCCCCCGGGATCGGAAACACCATATATTTT. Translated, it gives CASSVAYAPGIGNTIYF. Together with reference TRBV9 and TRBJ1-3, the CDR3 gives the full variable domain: DSGVTQTPKHLITATGQRVTLRCSPRSGDLSVYWYQQSLDQGLQFLIQYYNGEERAKGNILERFSAQQFPDLHSELNLSSLELGDSALYFCASSVAYAPGIGNTIYFGEGSWLTVV.

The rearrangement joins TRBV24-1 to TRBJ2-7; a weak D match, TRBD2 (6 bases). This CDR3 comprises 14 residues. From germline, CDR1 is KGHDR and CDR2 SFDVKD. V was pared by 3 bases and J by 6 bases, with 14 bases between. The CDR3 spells CATSDPRRDFEQYF. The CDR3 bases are TGTGCCACCAGTGATCCCCGCCGGGACTTCGAGCAGTACTTC.

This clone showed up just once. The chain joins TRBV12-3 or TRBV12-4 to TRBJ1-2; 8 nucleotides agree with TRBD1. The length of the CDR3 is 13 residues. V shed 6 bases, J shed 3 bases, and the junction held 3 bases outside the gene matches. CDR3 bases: TGTGCCAGCAGCAAGGGACAGGACTATGGCTACACCTTC. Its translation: CASSKGQDYGYTF.

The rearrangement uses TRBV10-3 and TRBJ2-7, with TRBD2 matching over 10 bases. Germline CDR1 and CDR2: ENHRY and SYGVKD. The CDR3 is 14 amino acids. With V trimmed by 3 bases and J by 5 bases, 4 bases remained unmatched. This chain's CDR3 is CAISEGTSAHEQYF. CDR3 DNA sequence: TGTGCCATCAGTGAAGGGACTAGCGCCCACGAGCAGTACTTC.

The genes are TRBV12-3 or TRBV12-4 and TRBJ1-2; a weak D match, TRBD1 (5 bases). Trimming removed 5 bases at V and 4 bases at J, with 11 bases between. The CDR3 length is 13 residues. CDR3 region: CASSPRRGYGYTF. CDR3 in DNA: TGTGCCAGCAGTCCCAGGAGGGGCTATGGCTACACCTTC.

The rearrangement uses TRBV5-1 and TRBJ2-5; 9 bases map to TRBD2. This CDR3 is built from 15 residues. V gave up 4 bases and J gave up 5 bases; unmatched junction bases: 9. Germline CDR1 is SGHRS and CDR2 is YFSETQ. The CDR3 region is CASSGLAGARETQYF. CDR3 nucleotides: TGCGCCAGCAGCGGATTAGCGGGGGCCAGGGAGACCCAGTACTTC.

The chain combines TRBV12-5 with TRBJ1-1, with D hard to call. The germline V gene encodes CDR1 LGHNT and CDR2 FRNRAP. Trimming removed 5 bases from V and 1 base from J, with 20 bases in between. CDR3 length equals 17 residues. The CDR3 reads CASGPFGSRLKNTEAFF. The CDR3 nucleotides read TGTGCTAGTGGTCCCTTCGGGAGCCGCCTCAAGAACACTGAAGCTTTCTTT.

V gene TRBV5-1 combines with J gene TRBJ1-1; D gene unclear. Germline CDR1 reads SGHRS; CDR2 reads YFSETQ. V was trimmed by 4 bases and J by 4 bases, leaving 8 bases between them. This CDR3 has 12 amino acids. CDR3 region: CASSPGSTEAFF. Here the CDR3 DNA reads TGCGCCAGCAGCCCGGGGAGCACTGAAGCTTTCTTT.

This chain's CDR3 is CASSESRGQGNSPLHF. DNA for the CDR3: TGCGCCAGCAGTGAGTCGAGGGGACAGGGTAATTCACCCCTCCACTTT. The rearrangement joins TRBV10-1 to TRBJ1-6; 9 bases match TRBD1. With V trimmed by 0 bases and J by 6 bases, 3 bases remained unmatched. This CDR3 comprises 16 residues. Germline V gene lookup returns CDR1 WNHNN and CDR2 SYGVQD (reference sequence).

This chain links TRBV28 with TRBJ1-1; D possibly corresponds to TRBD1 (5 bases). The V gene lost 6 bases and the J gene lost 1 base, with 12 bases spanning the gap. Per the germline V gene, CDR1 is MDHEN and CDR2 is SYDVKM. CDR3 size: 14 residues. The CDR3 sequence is CASSLAGENTEAFF. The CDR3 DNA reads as TGTGCCAGCAGCCTTGCGGGGGAGAACACTGAAGCTTTCTTT.

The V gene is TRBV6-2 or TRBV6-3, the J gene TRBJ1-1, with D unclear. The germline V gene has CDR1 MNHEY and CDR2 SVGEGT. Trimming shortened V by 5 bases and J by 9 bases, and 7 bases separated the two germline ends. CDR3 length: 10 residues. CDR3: CASSREQAFF. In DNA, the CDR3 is TGTGCCAGCAGTCGAGAACAAGCTTTCTTT.

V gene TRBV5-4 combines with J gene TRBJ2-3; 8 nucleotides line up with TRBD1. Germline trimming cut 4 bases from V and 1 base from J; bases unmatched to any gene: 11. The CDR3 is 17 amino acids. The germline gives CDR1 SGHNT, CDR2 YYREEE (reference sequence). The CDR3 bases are TGTGCCAGCAGCGATATACAGGGACAGGCCCGCACAGATACGCAGTATTTT. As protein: CASSDIQGQARTDTQYF.

CDR3 coding DNA: TGCGCCAGCAGCCCTACAGGCACCGGGGAGCTGTTTTTT. It encodes CASSPTGTGELFF. The chain combines TRBV5-1 with TRBJ2-2; possibly TRBD1 for D (5 bases). This CDR3 contains 13 residues. The germline gives CDR1 SGHRS, CDR2 YFSETQ. The V end was cut by 4 bases, the J end by 4 bases, with 8 bases between.

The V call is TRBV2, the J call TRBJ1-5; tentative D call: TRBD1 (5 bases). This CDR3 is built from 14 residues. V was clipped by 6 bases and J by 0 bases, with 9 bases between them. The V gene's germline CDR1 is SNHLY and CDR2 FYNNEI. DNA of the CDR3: TGTGCCAGCAGCGCAGGGTTTAGCAATCAGCCCCAGCATTTT. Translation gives CASSAGFSNQPQHF.

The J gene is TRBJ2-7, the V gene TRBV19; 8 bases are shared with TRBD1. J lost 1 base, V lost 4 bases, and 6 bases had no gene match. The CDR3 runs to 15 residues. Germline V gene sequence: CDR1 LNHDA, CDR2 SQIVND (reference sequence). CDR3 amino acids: CASSTGTGGSYEQYF. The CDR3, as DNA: TGTGCCAGTAGTACCGGGACAGGTGGGTCCTACGAGCAGTACTTC.

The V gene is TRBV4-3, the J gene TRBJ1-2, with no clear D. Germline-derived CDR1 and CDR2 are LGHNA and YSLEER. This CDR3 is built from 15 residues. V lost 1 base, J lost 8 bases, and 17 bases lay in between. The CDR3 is CASSQGRTGRVGYTF. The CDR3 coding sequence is TGCGCCAGCAGCCAAGGGAGGACGGGGAGGGTAGGCTACACCTTC.

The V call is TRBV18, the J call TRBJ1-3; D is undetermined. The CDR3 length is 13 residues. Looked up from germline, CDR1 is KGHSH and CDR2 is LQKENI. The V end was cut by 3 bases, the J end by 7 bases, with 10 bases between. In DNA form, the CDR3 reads TGTGCCAGCTCACCGTCGAGAGGGAACACCATATATTTT. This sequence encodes CASSPSRGNTIYF.

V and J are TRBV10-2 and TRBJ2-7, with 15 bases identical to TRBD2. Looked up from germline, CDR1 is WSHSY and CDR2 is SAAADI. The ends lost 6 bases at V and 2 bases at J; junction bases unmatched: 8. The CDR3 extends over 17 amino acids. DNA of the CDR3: TGCGCCAGCAGGGGGGGGACTAGCGGGAGGACTCCCTACGAGCAGTACTTC. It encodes CASRGGTSGRTPYEQYF.

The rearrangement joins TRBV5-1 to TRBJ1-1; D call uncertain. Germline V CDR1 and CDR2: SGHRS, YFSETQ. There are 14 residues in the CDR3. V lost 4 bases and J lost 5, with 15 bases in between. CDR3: CASSLGSGKTEAFF. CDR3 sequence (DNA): TGCGCCAGCAGCCTGGGCTCAGGTAAAACTGAAGCTTTCTTT.

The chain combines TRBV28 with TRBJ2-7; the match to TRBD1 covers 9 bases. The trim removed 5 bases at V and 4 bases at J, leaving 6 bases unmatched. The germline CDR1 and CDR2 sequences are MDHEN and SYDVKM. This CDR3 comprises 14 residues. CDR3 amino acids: CASSMAGTGYEQYF. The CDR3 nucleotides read TGTGCCAGCAGTATGGCCGGGACAGGGTACGAGCAGTACTTC.

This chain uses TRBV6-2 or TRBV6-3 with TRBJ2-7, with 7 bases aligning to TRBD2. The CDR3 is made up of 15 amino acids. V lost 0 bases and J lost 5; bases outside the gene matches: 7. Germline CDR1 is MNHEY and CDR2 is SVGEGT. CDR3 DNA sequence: TGTGCCAGCAGTTACTCTGAGCGGGAAGTACACGAGCAGTACTTC. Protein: CASSYSEREVHEQYF.

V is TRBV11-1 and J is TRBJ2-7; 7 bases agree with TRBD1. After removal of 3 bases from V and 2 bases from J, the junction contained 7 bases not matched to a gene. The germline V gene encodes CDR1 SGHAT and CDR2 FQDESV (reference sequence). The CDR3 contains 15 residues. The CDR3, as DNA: TGTGCCAGCAGCTTTCACCAGGGGGAGACCTACGAGCAGTACTTC. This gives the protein CASSFHQGETYEQYF.

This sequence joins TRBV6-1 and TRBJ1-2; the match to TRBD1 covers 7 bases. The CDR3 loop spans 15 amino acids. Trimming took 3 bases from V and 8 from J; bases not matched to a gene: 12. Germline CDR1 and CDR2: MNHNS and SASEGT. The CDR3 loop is CASSENTGEVRGYTF. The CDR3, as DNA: TGTGCCAGCAGTGAGAATACAGGGGAAGTACGAGGCTACACCTTC.

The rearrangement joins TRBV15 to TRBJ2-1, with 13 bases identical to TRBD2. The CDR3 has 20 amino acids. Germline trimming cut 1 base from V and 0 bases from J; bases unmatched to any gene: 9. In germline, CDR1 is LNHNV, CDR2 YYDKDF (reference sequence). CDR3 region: CATSRGRTSGSRRSYNEQFF. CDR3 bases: TGTGCCACCAGCAGAGGAAGGACTAGCGGGAGTAGGCGCTCCTACAATGAGCAGTTCTTC. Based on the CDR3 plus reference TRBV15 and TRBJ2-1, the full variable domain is DAMVIQNPRYQVTQFGKPVTLSCSQTLNHNVMYWYQQKSSQAPKLLFHYYDKDFNNEADTPDNFQSRRPNTSFCFLDIRSPGLGDTAMYLCATSRGRTSGSRRSYNEQFFGPGTRLTVL.

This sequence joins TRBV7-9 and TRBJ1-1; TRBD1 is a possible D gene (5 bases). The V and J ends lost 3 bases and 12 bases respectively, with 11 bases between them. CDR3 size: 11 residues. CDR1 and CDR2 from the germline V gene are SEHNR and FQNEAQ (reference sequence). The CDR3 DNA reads TGTGCCAGCAGCTTTGGAGACAGACCTTTCTTT. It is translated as CASSFGDRPFF.

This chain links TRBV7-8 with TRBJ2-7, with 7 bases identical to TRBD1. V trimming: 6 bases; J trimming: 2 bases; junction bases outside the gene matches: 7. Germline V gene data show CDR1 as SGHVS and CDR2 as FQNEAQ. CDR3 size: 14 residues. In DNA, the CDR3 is TGTGCCAGCAGTTCGACAGGGTTACCCTACGAGCAGTACTTC. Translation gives CASSSTGLPYEQYF.

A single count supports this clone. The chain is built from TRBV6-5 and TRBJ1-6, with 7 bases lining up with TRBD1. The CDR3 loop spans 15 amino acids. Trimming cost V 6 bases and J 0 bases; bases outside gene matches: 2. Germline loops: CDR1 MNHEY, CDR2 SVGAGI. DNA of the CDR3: TGTGCCAGCAGGAGGGACAGCTCCTATAATTCACCCCTCCACTTT. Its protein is CASRRDSSYNSPLHF.

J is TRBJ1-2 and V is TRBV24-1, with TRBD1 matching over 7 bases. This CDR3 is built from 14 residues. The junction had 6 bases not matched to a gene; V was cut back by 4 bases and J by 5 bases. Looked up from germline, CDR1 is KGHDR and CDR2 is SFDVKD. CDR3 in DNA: TGTGCCACCAGTGACCCCGGACAGGAATATGGCTACACCTTC. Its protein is CATSDPGQEYGYTF.

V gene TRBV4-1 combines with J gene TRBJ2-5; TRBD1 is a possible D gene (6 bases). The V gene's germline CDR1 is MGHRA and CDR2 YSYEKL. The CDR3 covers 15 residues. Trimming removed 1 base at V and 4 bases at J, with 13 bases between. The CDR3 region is CASSQVGGLRETQYF. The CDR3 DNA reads TGCGCCAGCAGCCAAGTAGGGGGATTAAGAGAGACCCAGTACTTC.

CDR3 sequence reads: CASSLGGLVHF. CDR3 nucleotides: TGTGCCAGCAGTTTAGGAGGGCTCGTGCATTTT. V usage is TRBV28 and J usage is TRBJ1-5, with no clear D. There are 11 residues in the CDR3. Germline-derived CDR1 and CDR2 are MDHEN and SYDVKM. The V end was cut by 2 bases, the J end by 15 bases, with 11 bases between.

The CDR3 sequence: CASSFQTGNTIYF. The CDR3 DNA follows: TGTGCCAGTAGTTTCCAGACAGGAAACACCATATATTTT. The chain is built from TRBV19 and TRBJ1-3; D is unclear. The CDR3 has 13 amino acids. Trimming removed 5 bases at V and 4 bases at J, with 9 bases between. Germline CDR1 is LNHDA and CDR2 is SQIVND (reference sequence).